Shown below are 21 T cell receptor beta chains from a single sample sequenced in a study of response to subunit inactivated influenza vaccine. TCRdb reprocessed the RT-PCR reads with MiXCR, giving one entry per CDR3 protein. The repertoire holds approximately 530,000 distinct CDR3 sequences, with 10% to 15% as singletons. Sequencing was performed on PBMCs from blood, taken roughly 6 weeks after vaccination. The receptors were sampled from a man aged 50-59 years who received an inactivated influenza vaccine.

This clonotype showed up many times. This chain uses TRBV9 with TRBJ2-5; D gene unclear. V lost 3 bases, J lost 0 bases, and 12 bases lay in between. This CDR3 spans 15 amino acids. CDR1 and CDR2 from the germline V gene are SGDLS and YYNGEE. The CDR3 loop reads CASSGSASYQETQYF. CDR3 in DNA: TGTGCCAGCAGCGGAAGCGCATCCTACCAAGAGACCCAGTACTTC.

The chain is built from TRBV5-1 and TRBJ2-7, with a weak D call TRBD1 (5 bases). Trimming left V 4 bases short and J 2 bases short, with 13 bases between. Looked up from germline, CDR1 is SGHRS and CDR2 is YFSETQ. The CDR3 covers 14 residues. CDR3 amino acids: CASSPGDRPYEQYF. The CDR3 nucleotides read TGCGCCAGCAGCCCCGGTGACAGACCCTACGAGCAGTACTTC.

Here the CDR3 DNA reads TGTGCCATCAAAGGGGACCAAGAGACCCAGTACTTC. This encodes CAIKGDQETQYF. The chain is built from TRBV10-3 and TRBJ2-5, with a weak D call TRBD1 (5 bases). From germline, CDR1 is ENHRY and CDR2 SYGVKD. CDR3 length equals 12 residues. The V end lost 7 bases, the J end lost 0 bases, and 6 bases lay between the germline ends.

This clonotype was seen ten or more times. The CDR3 here is CASSLGGTSGTDTQYF. CDR3 DNA sequence: TGTGCCAGCAGCTTAGGAGGGACTAGCGGCACAGATACGCAGTATTTT. This rearrangement joins TRBV7-2 to TRBJ2-3, with 10 nucleotides matching TRBD2. The CDR3 is made up of 16 amino acids. The V gene end was trimmed by 1 base and the J gene end by 1 base; junction bases not matched to a gene: 2. CDR1 and CDR2 from the germline V gene are SGHTA and FQGNSA.

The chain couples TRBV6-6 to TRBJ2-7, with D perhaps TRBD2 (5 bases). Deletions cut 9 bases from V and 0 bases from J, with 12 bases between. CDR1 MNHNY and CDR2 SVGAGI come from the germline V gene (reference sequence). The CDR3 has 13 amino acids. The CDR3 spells CASRTGSSYEQYF. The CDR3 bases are TGTGCCAGTCGGACTGGGAGCTCCTACGAGCAGTACTTC.

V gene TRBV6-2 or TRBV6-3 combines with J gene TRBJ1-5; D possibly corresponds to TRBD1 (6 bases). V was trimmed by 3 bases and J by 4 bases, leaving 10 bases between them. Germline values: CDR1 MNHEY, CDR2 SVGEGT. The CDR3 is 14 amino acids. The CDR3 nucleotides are TGTGCCAGCAGTTATGCCCAGGGGAATCAGCCCCAGCATTTT. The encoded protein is CASSYAQGNQPQHF.

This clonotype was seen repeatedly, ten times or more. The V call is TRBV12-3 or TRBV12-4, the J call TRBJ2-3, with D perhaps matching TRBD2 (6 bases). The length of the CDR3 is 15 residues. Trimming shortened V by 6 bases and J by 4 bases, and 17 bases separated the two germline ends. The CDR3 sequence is CASRPSEVRSDTQYF. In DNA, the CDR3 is TGTGCCAGCAGGCCTAGCGAGGTCCGATCAGATACGCAGTATTTT.

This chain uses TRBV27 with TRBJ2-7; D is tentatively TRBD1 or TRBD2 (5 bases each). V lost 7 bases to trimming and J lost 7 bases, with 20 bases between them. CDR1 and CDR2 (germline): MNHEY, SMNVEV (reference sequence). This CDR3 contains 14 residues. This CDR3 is CASIRGQGVGEQYF. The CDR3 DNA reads TGTGCCAGCATCCGCGGCCAGGGAGTAGGTGAGCAGTACTTC.

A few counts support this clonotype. The CDR3 region has the DNA TGTGCCAGCAGCTTAACTACCTCCTACGAGCAGTACTTC. Translating it yields CASSLTTSYEQYF. V gene TRBV7-2 combines with J gene TRBJ2-7; no clear D gene. This CDR3 comprises 13 residues. V lost 2 bases, J lost 0 bases, and 5 bases lay in between. Looked up from germline, CDR1 is SGHTA and CDR2 is FQGNSA.

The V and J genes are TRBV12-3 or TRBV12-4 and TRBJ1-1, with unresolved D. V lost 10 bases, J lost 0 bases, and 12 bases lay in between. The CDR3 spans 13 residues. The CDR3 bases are TGTGCCACCACTACGGGTGTGAACACTGAAGCTTTCTTT. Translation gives CATTTGVNTEAFF.

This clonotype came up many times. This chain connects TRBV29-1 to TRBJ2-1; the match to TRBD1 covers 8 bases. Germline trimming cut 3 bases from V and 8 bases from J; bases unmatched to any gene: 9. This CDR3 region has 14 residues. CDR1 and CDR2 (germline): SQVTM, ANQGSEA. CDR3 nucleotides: TGCAGCGTTGAGAGGACAGGGAACCACGATGAGCAGTTCTTC. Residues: CSVERTGNHDEQFF.

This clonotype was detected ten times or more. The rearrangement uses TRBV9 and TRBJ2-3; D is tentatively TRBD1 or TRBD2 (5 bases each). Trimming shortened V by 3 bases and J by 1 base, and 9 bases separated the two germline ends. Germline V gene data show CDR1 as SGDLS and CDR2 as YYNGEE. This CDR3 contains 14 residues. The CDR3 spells CASSAGLRTDTQYF. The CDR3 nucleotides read TGTGCCAGCAGCGCGGGGCTCCGCACAGATACGCAGTATTTT.

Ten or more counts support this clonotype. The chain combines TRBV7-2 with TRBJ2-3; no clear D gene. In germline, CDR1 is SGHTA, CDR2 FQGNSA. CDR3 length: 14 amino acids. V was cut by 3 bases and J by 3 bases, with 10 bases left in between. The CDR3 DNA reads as TGTGCCAGCAGCTTTGGGATTGAGACAGATACGCAGTATTTT. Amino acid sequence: CASSFGIETDTQYF.

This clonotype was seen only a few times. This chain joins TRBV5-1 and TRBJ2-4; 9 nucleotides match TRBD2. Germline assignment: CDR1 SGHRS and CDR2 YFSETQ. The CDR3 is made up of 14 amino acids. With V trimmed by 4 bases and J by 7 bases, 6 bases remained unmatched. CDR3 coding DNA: TGCGCCAGCAGCAACCCTAGCGGGGTGAACATTCAGTACTTC. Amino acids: CASSNPSGVNIQYF.

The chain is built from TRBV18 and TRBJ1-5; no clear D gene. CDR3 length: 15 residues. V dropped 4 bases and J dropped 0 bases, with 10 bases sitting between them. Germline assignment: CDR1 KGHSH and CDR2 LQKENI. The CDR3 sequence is CASSLAPDSNQPQHF. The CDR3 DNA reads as TGTGCCAGCTCACTAGCCCCTGATAGCAATCAGCCCCAGCATTTT.

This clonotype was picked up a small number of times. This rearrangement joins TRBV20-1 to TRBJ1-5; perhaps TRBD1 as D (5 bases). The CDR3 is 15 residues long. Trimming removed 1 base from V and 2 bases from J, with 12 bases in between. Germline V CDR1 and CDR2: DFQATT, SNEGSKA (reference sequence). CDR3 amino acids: CSARGRGGGNQPQHF. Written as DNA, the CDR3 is TGCAGTGCTAGAGGTCGCGGGGGAGGCAATCAGCCCCAGCATTTT.

This CDR3 is CASSVGQLNTGELFF. The CDR3 DNA sequence: TGTGCCAGCAGCGTCGGACAGCTAAACACCGGGGAGCTGTTTTTT. The chain couples TRBV7-2 to TRBJ2-2, with TRBD1 as a possible D gene (6 bases). Germline V lookup: CDR1 SGHTA, CDR2 FQGNSA. The CDR3 loop spans 15 amino acids. V was shortened by 5 bases and J by 2 bases, with 12 bases between the two germline ends.

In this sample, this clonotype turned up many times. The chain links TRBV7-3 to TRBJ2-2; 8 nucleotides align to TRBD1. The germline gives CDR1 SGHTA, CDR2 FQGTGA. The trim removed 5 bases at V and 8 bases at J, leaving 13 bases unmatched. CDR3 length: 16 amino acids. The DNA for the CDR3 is TGTGCCAGCAGCAAGGGTCCGGCAGGGGGCCGTGGGGAGCTGTTTTTT. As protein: CASSKGPAGGRGELFF.

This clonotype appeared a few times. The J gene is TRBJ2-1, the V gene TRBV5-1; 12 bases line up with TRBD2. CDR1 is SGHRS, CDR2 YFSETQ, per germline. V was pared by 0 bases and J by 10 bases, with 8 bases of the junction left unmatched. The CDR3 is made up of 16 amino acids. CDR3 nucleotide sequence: TGCGCCAGCAGCTTGGCTCTAGCGGGAGGGCCACGAGAGCAGTTCTTC. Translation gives CASSLALAGGPREQFF.

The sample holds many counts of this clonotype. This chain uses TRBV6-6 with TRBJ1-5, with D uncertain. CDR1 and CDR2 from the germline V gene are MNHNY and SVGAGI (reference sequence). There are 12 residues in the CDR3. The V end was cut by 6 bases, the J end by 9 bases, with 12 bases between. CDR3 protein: CASSLEVRPQHF. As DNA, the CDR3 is TGTGCCAGCAGCTTGGAGGTGAGGCCCCAGCATTTT.

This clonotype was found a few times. This chain's CDR3 is CASSYSSWAQETQYF. CDR3 nucleotide sequence: TGTGCCAGCAGTTACTCGAGCTGGGCCCAAGAGACCCAGTACTTC. The chain has TRBV6-2 or TRBV6-3 and TRBJ2-5, with D unresolved. Between the trimmed V and J ends, which lost 0 bases and 1 base, there was a span of 9 bases. The length of the CDR3 is 15 residues. Germline V gene data show CDR1 as MNHEY and CDR2 as SVGEGT.